The sequence of this T cell receptor beta chain was determined in a study of T-cell reconstitution after alpha-beta-depleted transplantation in children. This clonotype has at least ten counts. During its preparation, the TCRbeta library received unique molecular identifiers. Each CDR3 protein gets one entry after TCRdb re-called the PCR reads with MiXCR. Of 190,000 or so distinct CDR3 sequences in the sample, approximately 6.6% were seen once. In germline, CDR1 is ENHRY, CDR2 SYGVKD. The CDR3 has 13 residues. V dropped 2 bases and J dropped 7 bases, with 9 bases sitting between them. This TCR derives from a human donor who donated a stem cell graft to a child with Wiskott-Aldrich syndrome. V gene TRBV10-3 combines with J gene TRBJ2-1; D is ambiguous. The sequencing here drew on PBMCs from the stem cell graft donor, taken from the stem cell graft. For the CDR3, the DNA is TGTGCCATCAGTGAGCTATCGGAGAATGAGCAGTTCTTC. Amino acid sequence: CAISELSENEQFF.